This record looks at one TCR beta chain sequence and its context. Its antigen is unidentified. This entry comes from a study of shared clonotypes between healthy human individuals. The study, taken as a whole, reports: Sampling was confined to blood; repertoires within tissues likely differ.

Repertoires were generated with immunoSEQ multiplex PCR, while TCRdb's copy carries only in-frame clones and drops some. The table records around 530,000 clones, roughly 79% of them present only once. Caucasian adults residing in Nashville, Tennessee made up all the donors. Germline V lookup: CDR1 SGHDN, CDR2 FVKESK. The V gene lost 1 base and the J gene lost 5 bases, with 17 bases spanning the gap. The CDR3 is 16 residues long. The TCR comes from a woman in her thirties or forties in good health. Some clones in this sample may be carry-over from other donors' samples. The chain uses TRBV14 and TRBJ1-1; maybe TRBD1 (6 bases). Sequencing was carried out using PBMCs. Written as DNA, the CDR3 is TGTGCCAGCAGCCAAGTGACAGGTAGAGGGAGAACTGAAGCTTTCTTT. Its protein product is CASSQVTGRGRTEAFF. Drawing the rest from reference TRBV14 and TRBJ1-1, the complete variable domain is EAGVTQFPSHSVIEKGQTVTLRCDPISGHDNLYWYRRVMGKEIKFLLHFVKESKQDESGMPNNRFLAERTGGTYSTLKVQPAELEDSGVYFCASSQVTGRGRTEAFFGQGTRLTVV.